This T cell receptor beta chain is drawn from a study of beta chain features in type 1 diabetes. Expressed TCRB transcripts were sequenced because the isolated RNA had all been reverse transcribed beforehand. TCRdb keeps only in-frame clones here, not all; method: immunoSEQ multiplex PCR. The data contain 600,000 or so clones, around 12% of them singletons. A note on this clone: Antigen: not known.

Findings and caveats of the study: People with Type 1 diabetes carried modestly yet significantly shorter TCRB CDR3s in all four CD4+ subsets.

Germline V CDR1 and CDR2: SNHLY, FYNNEI. Trimming at V came to 5 bases and at J to 1 base, leaving 3 bases not matched to a gene. This CDR3 is 15 amino acids long. The TCR sequence derives from a man aged 30 to 45 with type 1 diabetes. The chain recombines TRBV2 with TRBJ2-7; 12 nucleotides match TRBD1. Sequencing was performed on naive CD4+ T cells from blood. This CDR3 is CASSLGQGASYEQYF. The CDR3 coding sequence is TGTGCCAGCAGTTTGGGACAGGGGGCTTCCTACGAGCAGTACTTC.